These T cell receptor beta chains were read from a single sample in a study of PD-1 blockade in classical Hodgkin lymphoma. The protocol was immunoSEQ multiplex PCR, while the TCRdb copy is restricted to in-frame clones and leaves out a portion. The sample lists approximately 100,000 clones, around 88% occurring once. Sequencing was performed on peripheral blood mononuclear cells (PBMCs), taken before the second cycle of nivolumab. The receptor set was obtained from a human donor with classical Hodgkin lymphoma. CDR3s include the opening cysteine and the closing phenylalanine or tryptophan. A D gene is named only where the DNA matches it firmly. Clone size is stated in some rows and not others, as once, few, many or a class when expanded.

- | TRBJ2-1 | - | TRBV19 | TGTGCCAGTAGTATATCGGCGGCCCAAAATGAGCAGTTCTTC | CASSISAAQNEQFF
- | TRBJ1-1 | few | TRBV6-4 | TGTGCCAGCAGTGACGGCGAGAACACTGAAGCTTTCTTT | CASSDGENTEAFF
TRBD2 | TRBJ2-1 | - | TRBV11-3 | TGTGCCAGCAGCGTGCGGGGGGAGCATGAGCAGTTCTTC | CASSVRGEHEQFF
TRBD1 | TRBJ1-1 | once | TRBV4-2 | TGTGCCAGCAGCCAAAGGACAGGGTTGAACACTGAAGCTTTCTTT | CASSQRTGLNTEAFF
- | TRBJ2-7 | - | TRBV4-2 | TGTGCCAGCAGCTCGGACGTCGGCTACGAGCAGTACTTC | CASSSDVGYEQYF
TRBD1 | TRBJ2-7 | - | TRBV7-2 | TGTGCCAGCAGCACGTACCGGGACAGGTTATACGAGCAGTACTTC | CASSTYRDRLYEQYF
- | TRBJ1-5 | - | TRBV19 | TGTGCCAGCCAAGTATTGGGTTTTAGGCGGCCCCAGCATTTT | CASQVLGFRRPQHF
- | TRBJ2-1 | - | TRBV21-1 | TGTGCTCACAAACCCCACAATGAGCAGTTCTTC | CAHKPHNEQFF
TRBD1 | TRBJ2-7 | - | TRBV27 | TGTGCCAGCAGTTTAATCCGGACAGGGAGAACCTACGAGCAGTACTTC | CASSLIRTGRTYEQYF
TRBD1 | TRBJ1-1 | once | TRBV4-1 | TGCGCCAGCAGCCAGCCCGGCGAGGGGGCCCACACTGAAGCTTTCTTT | CASSQPGEGAHTEAFF
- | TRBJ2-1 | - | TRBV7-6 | TGTGCCAGCAGCTTAGAGGTAGCGGATTACAATGAGCAGTTCTTC | CASSLEVADYNEQFF
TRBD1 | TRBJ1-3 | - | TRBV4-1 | TGCGCCAGCAGCCAAGACAGGGGGCTGGGAAACACCATATATTTT | CASSQDRGLGNTIYF
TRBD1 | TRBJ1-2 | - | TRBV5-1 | TGCGCCAGCAGCTTGGAGGGGGCGGACTATGGCTACACCTTC | CASSLEGADYGYTF
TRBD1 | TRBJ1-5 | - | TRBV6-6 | TGTGCCAGCAGTTACCAGGGGGTGGCAAATCAGCCCCAGCATTTT | CASSYQGVANQPQHF
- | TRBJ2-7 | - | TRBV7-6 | TGTGCCAGCAGCTTAGGGGGGGACACCAAATACGAGCAGTACTTC | CASSLGGDTKYEQYF
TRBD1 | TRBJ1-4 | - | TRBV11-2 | TGTGCCAGCAGCCCCCGACAGGGAGGTAATGAAAAACTGTTTTTT | CASSPRQGGNEKLFF
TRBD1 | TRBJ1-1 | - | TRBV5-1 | TGCGCCAGCAGCGGCACGGGACAGGGGAAAGAAGCTTTCTTT | CASSGTGQGKEAFF
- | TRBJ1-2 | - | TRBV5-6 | TGTGCCAGCAGTCGCCGGTGGGGGTCTGGCTACACCTTC | CASSRRWGSGYTF
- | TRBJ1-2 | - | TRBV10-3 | TGTGCCATCAGTGAGTCCAGCTATGGCTACACCTTC | CAISESSYGYTF
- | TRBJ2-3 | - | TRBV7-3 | TGTGCCAGCAGCCCATATGGGGGGGGCCTCACAGATACGCAGTATTTT | CASSPYGGGLTDTQYF
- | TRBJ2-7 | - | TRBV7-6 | TGTGCCAGCAGCTCCGGGACGGTGAGCCTCTACGAGCAGTACTTC | CASSSGTVSLYEQYF
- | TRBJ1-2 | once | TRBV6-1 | TGTGCCAGCAGTTTGACACAAGGCTACACCTTC | CASSLTQGYTF
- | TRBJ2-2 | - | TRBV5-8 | TGTGCCAGCAGTTTCGGGGAGCTGTTTTTT | CASSFGELFF
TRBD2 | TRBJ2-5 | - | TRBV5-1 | TGCGCCAGCAGCGGGAGGCGGGGGGCCCAAGAGACCCAGTACTTC | CASSGRRGAQETQYF
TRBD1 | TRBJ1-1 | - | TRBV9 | TGTGCCAGCAGCGCCATTTCTGGGACAGACACTGAAGCTTTCTTT | CASSAISGTDTEAFF
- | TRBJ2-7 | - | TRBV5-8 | TGTGCCAGCAGCTTAAGGGGGACCGGGGAGCAGTACTTC | CASSLRGTGEQYF
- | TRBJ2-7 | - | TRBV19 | TGTGCCAGTAGTGGCTCCTCACAGGGCCTCTCCTACGAGCAGTACTTC | CASSGSSQGLSYEQYF
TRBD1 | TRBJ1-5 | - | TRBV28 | TGTGCCAGCAGTTTCGGTTATAAGGGGGCGCGGGGCCAGCCCCAGCATTTT | CASSFGYKGARGQPQHF
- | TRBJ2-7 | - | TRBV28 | TGTGCCAGCAGTTTGATGTGGGGCAGACCCTACGAGCAGTACTTC | CASSLMWGRPYEQYF
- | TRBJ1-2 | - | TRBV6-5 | TGTGCCAGCAGTGAAGGCCTGAACTATGGCTACACCTTC | CASSEGLNYGYTF
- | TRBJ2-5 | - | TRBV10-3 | TGTGCCATCTCGGAGGCAGAGACCCAGTACTTC | CAISEAETQYF
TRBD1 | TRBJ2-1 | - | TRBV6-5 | TGTGCCAGCAAAACAGGGGTCTACAATGAGCAGTTCTTC | CASKTGVYNEQFF
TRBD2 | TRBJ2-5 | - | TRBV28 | TGTGCCAGCAGTGGGGGACTAGCGGGGCTAAAAGAGACCCAGTACTTC | CASSGGLAGLKETQYF
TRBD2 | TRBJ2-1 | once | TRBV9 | TGTGCCAGCAGCCCCGGGACTAGCGGGGGGGCAACAGTACAGTTCTTC | CASSPGTSGGATVQFF
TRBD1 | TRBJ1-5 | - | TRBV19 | TGTGCCAGTCTTACAGGGGGCGGTAGCAATCAGCCCCAGCATTTT | CASLTGGGSNQPQHF
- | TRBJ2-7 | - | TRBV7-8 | TGTGCCAGCAGCTTAGAGGGCCAAGGGTGGGAGCAGTACTTC | CASSLEGQGWEQYF
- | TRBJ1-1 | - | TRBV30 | TGTGCCTGGAGTGTAAGTTACACTGAAGCTTTCTTT | CAWSVSYTEAFF
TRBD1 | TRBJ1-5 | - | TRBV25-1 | TGTGCCAGCAGTGGAACAAACACAGGGGAGCCCCAGCATTTT | CASSGTNTGEPQHF
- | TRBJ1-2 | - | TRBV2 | TGTGCCAGCAGAGATTCTAGGACACTGTCTACCTATGGCTACACCTTC | CASRDSRTLSTYGYTF
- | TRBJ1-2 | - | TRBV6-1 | TGTGCCAGCACTGGGGACGCTAACTATGGCTACACCTTC | CASTGDANYGYTF
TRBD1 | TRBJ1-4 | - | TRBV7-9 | TGTGCCAGCAGCGGTTCCAGGGGGCAGGCGGCTAATGAAAAACTGTTTTTT | CASSGSRGQAANEKLFF
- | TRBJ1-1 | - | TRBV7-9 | TGTGCCAGCAACAGGGTCTCGGAGAACACTGAAGCTTTCTTT | CASNRVSENTEAFF
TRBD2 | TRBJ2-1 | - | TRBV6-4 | TGTGCCAGCAGTGGACTAGCGGGGGGCTACAATGAGCAGTTCTTC | CASSGLAGGYNEQFF
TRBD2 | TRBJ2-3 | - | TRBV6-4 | TGTGCCAGCAGTGACTCTAGCGGGGGCACAGATACGCAGTATTTT | CASSDSSGGTDTQYF
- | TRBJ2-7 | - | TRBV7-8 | TGTGCCAGCAGACCACCTTTCGGCTACGAGCAGTACTTC | CASRPPFGYEQYF
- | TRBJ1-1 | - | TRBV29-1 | TGCAGCGTTGAAGGAGCCTCAGGGGATTTTTTGTTTAAAGCTTTCTTT | CSVEGASGDFLFKAFF
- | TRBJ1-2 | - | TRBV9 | TGTGCCAGCAGCGTCTCGGTATTGGGCTACACCTTC | CASSVSVLGYTF
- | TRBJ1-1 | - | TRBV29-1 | TGCAGCGTTGAAGCAGGACAGCTCAACACTGAAGCTTTCTTT | CSVEAGQLNTEAFF
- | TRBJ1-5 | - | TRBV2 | TGTGCCAGCAGCTCCCCGGCGGCGGGGGCCGGCAATCAGCCCCAGCATTTT | CASSSPAAGAGNQPQHF
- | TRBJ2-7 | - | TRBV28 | TGTGCCAGCAGGACGGGGGGCCTCGAGCAGTACTTC | CASRTGGLEQYF
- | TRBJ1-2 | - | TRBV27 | TGTGCCAGCAGTTTATCTCCAGAGGTCTATGGCTACACCTTC | CASSLSPEVYGYTF
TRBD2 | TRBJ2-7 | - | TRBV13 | TGTGCCAGCAGCTCTGAAAGTAGACTAGCGGGGGTCTCCTACGAGCAGTACTTC | CASSSESRLAGVSYEQYF
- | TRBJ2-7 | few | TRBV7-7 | TGTGCCAGCAGCTTAGTTTTTCGCAGCCACTCCTACGAGCAGTACTTC | CASSLVFRSHSYEQYF
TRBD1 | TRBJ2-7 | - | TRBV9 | TGTGCCAGCAGCTCCGGGACAGGGATCGAGCAGTACTTC | CASSSGTGIEQYF